This T cell receptor beta chain derives from a study of human T cells and chemical hapten exposure. Whole-study results and caveats: Those TCRs sitting above 1 in 1000 frequency stayed the same with DPC sensitization. Relative to controls, expanded TCRs formed significantly more large CDR3 similarity clusters.

This clonotype showed up many times. Antigen: not known. Time point in this sample: patch test 2, 6 weeks after DPC sensitization. As to treatment: therapeutic diphenylcyclopropenone sensitization with weekly scalp DPC. In the library, unique molecular identifiers were attached to individual cDNA molecules. One entry per CDR3 protein, called by TCRdb with MiXCR from the RACE reads. The sample shows 84,000 or so distinct CDR3 sequences, about a tenth of them seen only once. V lost 4 bases to trimming and J lost 4 bases, with 16 bases between them. In germline, CDR1 is SGHAT, CDR2 FQNNGV. The CDR3 contains 15 residues.

Sample: whole blood, taken in connection with sensitization to the hapten diphenylcyclopropenone (DPC). The receptor was derived from a woman aged 30 to 39 with alopecia areata. Some clones in this sample may be carry-over from other donors' samples. The chain links TRBV11-2 to TRBJ2-5, with a possible D match to TRBD1 (5 bases). CDR3 sequence reads: CASSSGWGQGETQYF. In DNA, the CDR3 is TGTGCCAGCAGCTCAGGGTGGGGCCAGGGAGAGACCCAGTACTTC.